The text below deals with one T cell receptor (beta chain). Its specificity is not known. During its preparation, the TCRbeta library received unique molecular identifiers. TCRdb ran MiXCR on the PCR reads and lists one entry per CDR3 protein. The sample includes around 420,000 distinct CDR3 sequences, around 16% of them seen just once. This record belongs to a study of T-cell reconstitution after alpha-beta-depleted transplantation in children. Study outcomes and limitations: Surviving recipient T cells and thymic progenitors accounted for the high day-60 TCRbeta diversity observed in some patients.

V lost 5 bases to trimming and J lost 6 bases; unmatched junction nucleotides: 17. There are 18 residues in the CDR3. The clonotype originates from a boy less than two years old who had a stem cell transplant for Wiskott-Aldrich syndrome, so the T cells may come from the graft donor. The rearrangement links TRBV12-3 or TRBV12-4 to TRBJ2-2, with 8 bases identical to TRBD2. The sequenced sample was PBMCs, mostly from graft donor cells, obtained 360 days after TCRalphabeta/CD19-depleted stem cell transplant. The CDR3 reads CASSPGLGKAVGAGELFF. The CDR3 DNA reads TGTGCCAGCAGTCCGGGACTAGGAAAGGCCGTTGGGGCCGGGGAGCTGTTTTTT.